The next 2 T cell receptor beta chains were all read from a single sample in a study of regulatory T cells in long-lasting Graves disease. The time point: newly diagnosed GD, antithyroid drugs for less than 3 months. Preparation of the TCR library used RNA extracted from PBMCs. Building of the TCR beta libraries involved iRepertoire HTBI primers and Arm-PCR of CDR3 regions. TCRdb re-derived calls from the multiplex PCR reads in MiXCR, one entry per CDR3 protein. The sample lists approximately 400,000 distinct CDR3 sequences, 15% to 19% occurring once. The specimen was peripheral blood mononuclear cells (PBMCs), collected at new diagnosis, from a patient treated with antithyroid drugs. These receptors came from a female donor with Graves disease.

This clonotype was counted many times. The V gene is TRBV12-3 or TRBV12-4, the J gene TRBJ2-3; D call uncertain. The CDR3 is made up of 11 amino acids. The V end lost 6 bases, the J end lost 2 bases, and 3 bases lay between the germline ends. CDR3: CASRSTDTQYF. CDR3 nucleotides: TGTGCCAGCAGATCCACAGATACGCAGTATTTT.

This clonotype was picked up many times. V gene TRBV5-4 combines with J gene TRBJ2-2; 7 bases line up with TRBD2. The CDR3 has 17 amino acids. Germline CDR1 is SGHNT and CDR2 is YYREEE (reference sequence). The trim removed 4 bases at V and 0 bases at J, leaving 9 bases unmatched. The CDR3 DNA sequence: TGTGCCAGCAGCCGTAGTACGGGGGGTACGAACACCGGGGAGCTGTTTTTT. Translated, it gives CASSRSTGGTNTGELFF.